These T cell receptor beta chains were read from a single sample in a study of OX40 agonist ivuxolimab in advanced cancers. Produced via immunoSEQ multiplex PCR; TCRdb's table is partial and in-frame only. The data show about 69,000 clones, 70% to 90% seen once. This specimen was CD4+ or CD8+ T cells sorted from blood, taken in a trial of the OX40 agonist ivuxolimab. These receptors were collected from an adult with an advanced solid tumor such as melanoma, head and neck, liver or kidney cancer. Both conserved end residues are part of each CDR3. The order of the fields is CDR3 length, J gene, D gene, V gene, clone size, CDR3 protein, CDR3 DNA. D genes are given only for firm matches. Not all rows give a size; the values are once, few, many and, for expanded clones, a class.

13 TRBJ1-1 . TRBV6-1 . CASSEQSDTEAFF TGTGCCAGCAGTGAACAGAGCGACACTGAAGCTTTCTTT
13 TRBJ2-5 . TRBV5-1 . CASGRLDQETQYF TGCGCCAGCGGGCGACTCGACCAAGAGACCCAGTACTTC
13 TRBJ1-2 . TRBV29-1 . CSVYQGDRGGYTF TGCAGCGTGTATCAAGGGGACCGTGGTGGCTACACCTTC
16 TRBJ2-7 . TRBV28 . CASSNDLGSSSYEQYF TGTGCCAGCAGTAATGACCTCGGATCTTCATCCTACGAGCAGTACTTC
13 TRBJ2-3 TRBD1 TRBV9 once CASGDRTTDTQYF TGTGCCAGCGGGGACAGGACGACAGATACGCAGTATTTT
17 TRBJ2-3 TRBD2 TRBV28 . CASSPSSGGGTTDTQYF TGTGCCAGCAGTCCCTCTAGCGGGGGAGGAACCACAGATACGCAGTATTTT
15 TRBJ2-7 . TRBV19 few CASSIGGAAPYEQYF TGTGCCAGTAGTATTGGAGGGGCCGCCCCCTACGAGCAGTACTTC
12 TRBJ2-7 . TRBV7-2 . CASSFSSYEQYF TGTGCCAGCAGCTTCAGCAGCTACGAGCAGTACTTC
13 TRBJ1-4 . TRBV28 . CASRTSWAEKLFF TGTGCCAGCAGAACCTCATGGGCCGAAAAACTGTTTTTT
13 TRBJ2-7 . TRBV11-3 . CASSPLASIEQYF TGTGCCAGCAGCCCCCTAGCGAGCATTGAGCAGTACTTC
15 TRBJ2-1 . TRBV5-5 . CASSLRIQGSNEQFF TGTGCCAGCAGCTTGCGAATACAGGGATCCAATGAGCAGTTCTTC
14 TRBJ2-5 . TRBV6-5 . CASTSPGVQETQYF TGTGCCAGCACTTCCCCAGGGGTCCAAGAGACCCAGTACTTC
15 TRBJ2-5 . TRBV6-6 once CASSALRGAGETQYF TGTGCCAGCAGTGCCCTCAGGGGCGCCGGGGAGACCCAGTACTTC
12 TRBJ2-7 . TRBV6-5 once CASSRDGFEQYF TGTGCCAGCAGCCGGGACGGATTTGAGCAGTACTTC
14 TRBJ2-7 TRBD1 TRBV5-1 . CASSRGGPAYEQYF TGCGCCAGCAGCCGAGGGGGCCCAGCCTACGAGCAGTACTTC
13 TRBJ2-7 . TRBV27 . CASSPWGKHEQYF TGTGCCAGCAGCCCTTGGGGGAAACACGAGCAGTACTTC
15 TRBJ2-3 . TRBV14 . CASSRRGASTDTQYF TGTGCCAGCAGCCGACGGGGGGCGAGTACAGATACGCAGTATTTT
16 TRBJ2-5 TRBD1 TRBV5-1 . CASSSSGTGGMETQYF TGCGCCAGCAGCTCCTCCGGGACAGGGGGCATGGAGACCCAGTACTTC
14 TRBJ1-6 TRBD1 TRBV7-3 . CASSRGQGNSPLHF TGTGCCAGCAGTCGTGGACAGGGTAATTCACCCCTCCACTTT
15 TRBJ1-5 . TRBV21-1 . CASSDPVCVWEPQHF TGTGCCAGCAGCGATCCCGTCTGTGTTTGGGAGCCCCAGCATTTT
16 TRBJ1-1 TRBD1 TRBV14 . CANSQPRYRGSTEAFF TGTGCCAACAGCCAACCCCGCTACAGGGGATCGACTGAAGCTTTCTTT
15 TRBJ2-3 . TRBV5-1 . CASSLAWRGADTQYF TGCGCCAGCAGCTTGGCCTGGAGGGGTGCAGATACGCAGTATTTT
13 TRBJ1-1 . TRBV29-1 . CSAPGTLNTEAFF TGCAGCGCCCCCGGGACATTGAACACTGAAGCTTTCTTT
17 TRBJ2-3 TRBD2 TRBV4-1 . CASSLLRTSGGADTQYF TGCGCCAGCAGCCTACTCCGGACTAGCGGGGGGGCAGATACGCAGTATTTT
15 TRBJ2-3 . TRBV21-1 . CASSNLDSNADTQYF TGTGCCAGCAGCAATCTCGACAGTAATGCAGATACGCAGTATTTT
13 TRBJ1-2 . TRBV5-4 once CASSPTGNYGYTF TGTGCCAGCAGCCCGACGGGTAACTATGGCTACACCTTC
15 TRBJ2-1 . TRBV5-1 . CASSLEGGTRNEQFF TGCGCCAGCAGCTTGGAGGGGGGGACCAGGAATGAGCAGTTCTTC
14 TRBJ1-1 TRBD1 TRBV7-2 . CASKLGQANTEAFF TGTGCCAGCAAGCTGGGACAGGCGAACACTGAAGCTTTCTTT
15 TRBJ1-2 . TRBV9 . CASSVGGVPNYGYTF TGTGCCAGCAGCGTGGGAGGGGTCCCTAACTATGGCTACACCTTC
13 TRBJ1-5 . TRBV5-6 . CASSMGPDQPQHF TGTGCCAGCAGCATGGGGCCCGATCAGCCCCAGCATTTT
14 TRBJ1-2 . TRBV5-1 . CASSLGTANYGYTF TGCGCCAGCAGCCTCGGGACCGCTAACTATGGCTACACCTTC
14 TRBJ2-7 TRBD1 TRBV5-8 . CASSPRTGTYEQYF TGTGCCAGCAGCCCCAGGACAGGGACCTACGAGCAGTACTTC
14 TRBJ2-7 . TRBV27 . CASSFKPHLYEQYF TGTGCCAGCAGTTTTAAGCCTCACCTCTACGAGCAGTACTTC
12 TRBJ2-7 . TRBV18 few CASSLEVHEQYF TGTGCCAGCTCACTAGAGGTCCACGAGCAGTACTTC
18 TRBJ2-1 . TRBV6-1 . CASSGDFFPVRSYNEQFF TGTGCCAGCAGTGGGGACTTCTTTCCGGTTAGGTCCTACAATGAGCAGTTCTTC
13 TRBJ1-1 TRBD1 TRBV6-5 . CASRLRGRTEAFF TGTGCCAGCAGACTAAGGGGGCGCACTGAAGCTTTCTTT
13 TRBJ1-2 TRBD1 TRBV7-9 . CASSLGQGTGYTF TGTGCCAGCAGCTTAGGACAGGGGACCGGCTACACCTTC
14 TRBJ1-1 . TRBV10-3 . CAISRSAGYTEAFF TGTGCCATCTCCCGATCGGCGGGTTACACTGAAGCTTTCTTT
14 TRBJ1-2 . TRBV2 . CASSGTDTIYGYTF TGTGCCAGCAGTGGGACAGACACGATCTATGGCTACACCTTC
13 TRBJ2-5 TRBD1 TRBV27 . CASSYVNRGQQYF TGTGCCAGCAGTTACGTCAACCGGGGACAGCAGTACTTC
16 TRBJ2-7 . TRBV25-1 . CASSRAGDPSSYEQYF TGTGCCAGCTCCCGGGCCGGGGATCCAAGCTCCTACGAGCAGTACTTC
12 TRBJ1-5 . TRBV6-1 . CASSGDNQPQHF TGTGCCAGCAGCGGGGACAATCAGCCCCAGCATTTT
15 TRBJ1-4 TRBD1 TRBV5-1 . CASSKGTGNNEKLFF TGCGCCAGCAGCAAAGGGACAGGGAATAATGAAAAACTGTTTTTT
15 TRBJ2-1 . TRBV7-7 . CASSQGTDSYNEQFF TGTGCTAGCAGCCAAGGGACTGATTCCTACAATGAGCAGTTCTTC
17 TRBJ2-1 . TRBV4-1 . CASSQEEGYGGPNEQFF TGCGCCAGCAGCCAAGAGGAGGGATACGGGGGGCCCAATGAGCAGTTCTTC
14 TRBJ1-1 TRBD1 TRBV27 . CASRDRGQGTEAFF TGTGCCAGCAGAGACAGGGGGCAGGGCACTGAAGCTTTCTTT